One and the same sample provided the 29 T cell receptor beta chains below, sequenced in a study of cytomegalovirus exposure and HLA in healthy donors. PCR used 60 Vbeta primers and 13 Jbeta primers. TCRdb's copy holds only in-frame clones and misses some; the assay was immunoSEQ multiplex PCR. The profile covers 80,000 to 130,000 clones, with about four fifths appearing a single time and approximately 4.2% taken by the ten largest. The sample comprised PBMCs. These receptors were taken from a female donor in good health and CMV-seropositive.

The chain is built from TRBV14 and TRBJ2-7; D possibly corresponds to TRBD2 (5 bases). CDR1 and CDR2 (germline): SGHDN, FVKESK. CDR3 length: 14 residues. The V end was cut by 0 bases, the J end by 5 bases, with 11 bases between. The CDR3 DNA sequence: TGTGCCAGCAGCCAAGATCTTAGAGGGAACGAGCAGTACTTC. This translates into CASSQDLRGNEQYF.

This clone was counted only a few times. The rearrangement uses TRBV7-9 and TRBJ2-5, with no clear D. Looked up from germline, CDR1 is SEHNR and CDR2 is FQNEAQ (reference sequence). The CDR3 has 14 residues. Trimming pared 2 bases from V and 1 base from J, leaving 8 bases between. For the CDR3, the DNA is TGTGCCAGCAGCTTATCCAGGCTCCAAGAGACCCAGTACTTC. Its translation: CASSLSRLQETQYF.

V is TRBV18 and J is TRBJ2-2; TRBD2 might be the D (6 bases). This CDR3 contains 17 residues. In germline, CDR1 is KGHSH, CDR2 LQKENI. V shed 1 base and J shed 4 bases, with 16 bases lying between them. The CDR3 DNA sequence: TGTGCCAGCTCACCACTCCGGTTGGGGGGAACCACCGGGGAGCTGTTTTTT. It translates to CASSPLRLGGTTGELFF.

The rearrangement uses TRBV15 and TRBJ1-1; 7 nucleotides line up with TRBD1. This CDR3 has 17 amino acids. Trimming at V came to 3 bases and at J to 1 base, leaving 11 bases not matched to a gene. Germline loops: CDR1 LNHNV, CDR2 YYDKDF (reference sequence). The CDR3 DNA follows: TGTGCCACCAGCAGGGGTAGGGGGCTGCAACGGAACACTGAAGCTTTCTTT. Its protein is CATSRGRGLQRNTEAFF.

Details on this clone: The sample carries other DNA sequences with the same CDR3. The chain employs TRBV2 and TRBJ1-2, with TRBD1 matching 7 bases. V lost 3 bases to trimming and J lost 4 bases; unmatched junction nucleotides: 5. The CDR3 spans 14 residues. The germline V gene encodes CDR1 SNHLY and CDR2 FYNNEI. CDR3 residues: CASSERQGAYGYTF. Here the CDR3 DNA reads TGTGCCAGCAGTGAGCGACAGGGTGCCTATGGCTACACCTTC.

This clone was counted a few times. This chain joins TRBV7-8 and TRBJ1-5; 8 bases match TRBD1. Germline trimming cut 5 bases from V and 2 bases from J; bases unmatched to any gene: 5. The CDR3 is 15 amino acids. CDR1 and CDR2 (germline): SGHVS, FQNEAQ. The CDR3 reads CASSETDRGNQPQHF. CDR3 bases: TGTGCCAGCAGCGAAACGGACAGGGGCAATCAGCCCCAGCATTTT.

The chain joins TRBV30 to TRBJ1-5; 12 nucleotides agree with TRBD1. Germline V lookup: CDR1 GTSNPN, CDR2 SVGIG (reference sequence). The CDR3 sequence is 16 residues long. With 2 bases clipped from V and 4 bases from J, the junction kept 6 bases outside the gene matches. The chain's CDR3 is CAWSYLGQGANQPQHF. The CDR3 bases are TGTGCCTGGAGTTACCTGGGACAGGGGGCGAATCAGCCCCAGCATTTT. Variable domain in full (rest from reference TRBV30 and TRBJ1-5): SQTIHQWPATLVQPVGSPLSLECTVEGTSNPNLYWYRQAAGRGLQLLFYSVGIGQISSEVPQNLSASRPQDRQFILSSKKLLLSDSGFYLCAWSYLGQGANQPQHFGDGTRLSIL.

This clone was seen a single time. The chain employs TRBV7-6 and TRBJ2-3; 8 bases are a match to TRBD2. Germline CDR1 SGHVS, CDR2 FNYEAQ. Trimming at V came to 1 base and at J to 7 bases, leaving 10 bases not matched to a gene. CDR3 length: 16 amino acids. The CDR3 bases are TGTGCCAGCAGCTTAGGGTCGAGCGGGAGTCACCATACGCAGTATTTT. As protein: CASSLGSSGSHHTQYF.

This clone occurred a few times. CDR3 loop: CASSRTRIYEQYF. The CDR3 DNA sequence: TGTGCCAGCAGTCGGACAAGGATCTACGAGCAGTACTTC. The V call is TRBV6-1, the J call TRBJ2-7; D is possibly TRBD1 (5 bases). V was shortened by 5 bases and J by 3 bases, with 11 bases between the two germline ends. CDR3 length: 13 amino acids. The germline CDR1 and CDR2 sequences are MNHNS and SASEGT.

The rearrangement links TRBV7-9 to TRBJ2-3; 8 bases are a match to TRBD1. With V trimmed by 5 bases and J by 0 bases, 7 bases remained unmatched. Germline lookup yields CDR1 SEHNR and CDR2 FQNEAQ (reference sequence). This CDR3 is built from 16 residues. CDR3 loop: CASSQPGGMSTDTQYF. In DNA form, the CDR3 reads TGTGCCAGCAGCCAGCCAGGGGGCATGAGCACAGATACGCAGTATTTT.

V is TRBV7-2 and J is TRBJ2-7; 9 bases line up with TRBD2. This CDR3 is 15 amino acids long. V gave up 2 bases and J gave up 2 bases; unmatched junction bases: 4. Germline-derived CDR1 and CDR2 are SGHTA and FQGNSA. CDR3 nucleotide sequence: TGTGCCAGCAGCTTATTAGCGGGAGAGGCCTACGAGCAGTACTTC. This translates into CASSLLAGEAYEQYF. Supplemented by reference TRBV7-2 and TRBJ2-7, the full variable domain reads GAGVSQSPSNKVTEKGKDVELRCDPISGHTALYWYRQSLGQGLEFLIYFQGNSAPDKSGLPSDRFSAERTGGSVSTLTIQRTQQEDSAVYLCASSLLAGEAYEQYFGPGTRLTVT.

The V gene is TRBV5-4, the J gene TRBJ2-3, with D perhaps matching TRBD2 (5 bases). The CDR3 contains 15 residues. The V end was cut by 6 bases, the J end by 1 base, with 15 bases between. Germline V gives CDR1 SGHNT, CDR2 YYREEE (reference sequence). The CDR3 region has the DNA TGTGCCAGCACCCCGTCGGGGTACCGCACAGATACGCAGTATTTT. Encoded protein: CASTPSGYRTDTQYF.

The J gene is TRBJ1-1, the V gene TRBV10-1, with 7 bases lining up with TRBD1. CDR3 length: 14 amino acids. Germline V gene sequence: CDR1 WNHNN, CDR2 SYGVQD (reference sequence). Trimming cost V 5 bases and J 5 bases; bases outside gene matches: 8. CDR3 DNA sequence: TGCGCCAGCAGTCCCTTAGGGACAGCAACTGAAGCTTTCTTT. Encoded protein: CASSPLGTATEAFF.

The J gene is TRBJ1-5, the V gene TRBV6-1, with no clear D. In germline, CDR1 is MNHNS, CDR2 SASEGT. The V gene lost 6 bases and the J gene lost 5 bases, with 14 bases spanning the gap. The CDR3 spans 14 residues. The CDR3 protein is CASSSREGYQPQHF. The CDR3 bases are TGTGCCAGCAGCTCTCGGGAGGGCTATCAGCCCCAGCATTTT.

V and J are TRBV11-2 and TRBJ2-7; 8 bases fit TRBD1. Germline CDR1 is SGHAT and CDR2 is FQNNGV. V lost 5 bases, J lost 6 bases, and 9 bases stayed unmatched. The CDR3 is 14 amino acids. CDR3 protein: CASSAQTGVGEQYF. Written as DNA, the CDR3 is TGTGCCAGCAGCGCCCAGACAGGGGTAGGCGAGCAGTACTTC.

The genes are TRBV6-1 and TRBJ1-1; D is unclear. The CDR3 has 13 amino acids. Germline V gene data show CDR1 as MNHNS and CDR2 as SASEGT. V was trimmed by 5 bases and J by 10 bases, leaving 17 bases between them. In nucleotides, the CDR3 is TGTGCCAGCAGTTCGGACGTAACGGGGAGAGCTTTCTTT. Translated, it gives CASSSDVTGRAFF.

Of note for this clone: This same CDR3 is encoded by further DNA sequences in the sample. The chain couples TRBV28 to TRBJ2-5; possible D gene TRBD1, 6 bases. V lost 3 bases and J 2 bases, leaving 13 bases between the germline ends. The CDR3 totals 15 residues. Per germline, CDR1 MDHEN and CDR2 SYDVKM. The CDR3 DNA reads as TGTGCCAGCAGTTTTTCAGGGCAGGGGCAAGAGACCCAGTACTTC. Its protein product is CASSFSGQGQETQYF.

This chain links TRBV11-2 with TRBJ2-7; TRBD1 agrees at 7 bases. Germline V lookup: CDR1 SGHAT, CDR2 FQNNGV. The CDR3 runs 14 residues. V was pared by 7 bases and J by 0 bases, with 6 bases of the junction left unmatched. CDR3 nucleotides: TGTGCCAGCATCCCGGACAGGACCTCCTACGAGCAGTACTTC. This codes for CASIPDRTSYEQYF.

The chain recombines TRBV5-4 with TRBJ2-3; 10 bases fit TRBD2. The CDR3 runs to 17 residues. Unmatched junction bases numbered 6, after V lost 0 bases and J lost 2 bases. From germline, CDR1 is SGHNT and CDR2 YYREEE (reference sequence). CDR3 sequence reads: CASSLEGTSVSTDTQYF. In DNA, the CDR3 is TGTGCCAGCAGCTTGGAAGGGACTAGCGTTTCCACAGATACGCAGTATTTT.

This chain connects TRBV2 to TRBJ2-2; 8 nucleotides agree with TRBD2. Germline V lookup: CDR1 SNHLY, CDR2 FYNNEI. The CDR3 length is 15 residues. With 2 bases clipped from V and 8 bases from J, the junction kept 7 bases outside the gene matches. The CDR3 DNA reads as TGTGCCAGCAGTGAAACTAGCGGTGCAATTGGGGAGCTGTTTTTT. Its protein product is CASSETSGAIGELFF. The full variable domain, with the rest looked up from reference TRBV2 and TRBJ2-2, is EPEVTQTPSHQVTQMGQEVILRCVPISNHLYFYWYRQILGQKVEFLVSFYNNEISEKSEIFDDQFSVERPDGSNFTLKIRSTKLEDSAMYFCASSETSGAIGELFFGEGSRLTVL.

The chain carries TRBV5-8 and TRBJ1-5; no firm D call. V lost 0 bases and J 4 bases, leaving 11 bases between the germline ends. Germline lookup yields CDR1 SGHTS and CDR2 YDEGEE. This CDR3 has 15 amino acids. The CDR3, as DNA: TGTGCCAGCAGCTTGGAGGCGGATTGGAATCAGCCCCAGCATTTT. It encodes CASSLEADWNQPQHF.

The chain carries TRBV19 and TRBJ1-1, with TRBD1 identical over 7 bases. CDR1 LNHDA and CDR2 SQIVND come from the germline V gene (reference sequence). V was pared by 2 bases and J by 5 bases, with 2 bases of the junction left unmatched. This CDR3 has 13 residues. Written as DNA, the CDR3 is TGTGCCAGTAGTATATCGACAGGGACTGAAGCTTTCTTT. It specifies CASSISTGTEAFF.

The CDR3 coding sequence is TGTGCCAGCAGCTTAGCAACAGCTAACTATGGCTACACCTTC. As protein: CASSLATANYGYTF. The rearrangement links TRBV7-2 to TRBJ1-2; D unclear. In germline, CDR1 is SGHTA, CDR2 FQGNSA. This CDR3 comprises 14 residues. The V end was cut by 0 bases, the J end by 0 bases, with 5 bases between.

This clone occurred once. The rearrangement links TRBV18 to TRBJ1-5; D might be TRBD1 (6 bases). The CDR3 totals 16 residues. Trimming stripped 2 bases from V and 0 bases from J, with 11 bases between. Germline CDR1 is KGHSH and CDR2 is LQKENI. CDR3 DNA: TGTGCCAGCTCACCAACCACAGGGAGTAGCAATCAGCCCCAGCATTTT. Protein: CASSPTTGSSNQPQHF.

This clone came up a few times. The chain has TRBV9 and TRBJ2-2; 7 bases line up with TRBD2. The germline gives CDR1 SGDLS, CDR2 YYNGEE. The CDR3 contains 16 residues. The J segment lost 1 base and the V segment lost 0 bases, leaving 3 bases of the junction unmatched. Here the CDR3 DNA reads TGTGCCAGCAGCGTAGGGGGCGGGAGGAACACCGGGGAGCTGTTTTTT. Translating it yields CASSVGGGRNTGELFF.

The chain recombines TRBV30 with TRBJ2-2, with D unresolved. Trimming cost V 2 bases and J 6 bases, with 10 bases left between them. The CDR3 is 13 amino acids. Germline V lookup: CDR1 GTSNPN, CDR2 SVGIG (reference sequence). The CDR3 region has the DNA TGTGCCTGGAGTAGAGGTCTAGCCGGGGAGCTGTTTTTT. Translation: CAWSRGLAGELFF. Full variable domain (remainder filled in from reference TRBV30 and TRBJ2-2): SQTIHQWPATLVQPVGSPLSLECTVEGTSNPNLYWYRQAAGRGLQLLFYSVGIGQISSEVPQNLSASRPQDRQFILSSKKLLLSDSGFYLCAWSRGLAGELFFGEGSRLTVL.

J is TRBJ2-2 and V is TRBV4-2; 14 nucleotides agree with TRBD2. The V segment lost 3 bases and the J segment 4 bases; nucleotides outside the gene matches: 4. CDR3 length: 17 residues. Germline lookup yields CDR1 LGHNA and CDR2 YNFKEQ. CDR3 DNA sequence: TGTGCCAGCAGCCAGGGACTAGCGGGAGTGGGCACCGGGGAGCTGTTTTTT. Translated: CASSQGLAGVGTGELFF.

CDR3 sequence reads: CASSFLQGTYEQYF. DNA of the CDR3: TGTGCCAGCAGCTTCCTCCAGGGGACCTACGAGCAGTACTTC. The chain joins TRBV7-2 to TRBJ2-7; D is possibly TRBD1 (6 bases). The CDR3 runs to 14 residues. Looked up from germline, CDR1 is SGHTA and CDR2 is FQGNSA. V was pared by 3 bases and J by 2 bases, with 11 bases between.

The gene calls are TRBV5-4 and TRBJ1-2; possibly TRBD1 for D (6 bases). Trimming removed 2 bases from V and 4 bases from J, with 12 bases in between. The CDR3 totals 14 residues. Germline values: CDR1 SGHNT, CDR2 YYREEE (reference sequence). DNA of the CDR3: TGTGCCAGCAGCTTCAGGACAGTAACCTATGGCTACACCTTC. Protein sequence: CASSFRTVTYGYTF.